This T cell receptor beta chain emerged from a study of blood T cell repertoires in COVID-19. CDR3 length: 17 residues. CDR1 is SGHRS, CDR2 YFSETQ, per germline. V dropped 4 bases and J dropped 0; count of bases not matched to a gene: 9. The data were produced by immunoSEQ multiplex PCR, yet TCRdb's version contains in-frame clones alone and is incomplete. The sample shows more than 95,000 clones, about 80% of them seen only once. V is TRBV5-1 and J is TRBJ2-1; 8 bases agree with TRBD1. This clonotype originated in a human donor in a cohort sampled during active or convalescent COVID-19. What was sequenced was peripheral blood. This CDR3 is CASSALRQGSSYNEQFF. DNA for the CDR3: TGCGCCAGCAGCGCCTTGAGACAGGGGAGCTCCTACAATGAGCAGTTCTTC. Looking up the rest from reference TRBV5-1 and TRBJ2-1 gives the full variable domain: KAGVTQTPRYLIKTRGQQVTLSCSPISGHRSVSWYQQTPGQGLQFLFEYFSETQRNKGNFPGRFSGRQFSNSRSEMNVSTLELGDSALYLCASSALRQGSSYNEQFFGPGTRLTVL.